This T cell receptor (beta chain) was observed in a study of blood T cell repertoires in COVID-19. The germline CDR1 and CDR2 sequences are MNHEY and SVGAGI. The CDR3 runs 14 residues. Trimming shortened V by 6 bases and J by 5 bases, and 16 bases separated the two germline ends. A few counts support this clone. Original handling: Quantification of nucleated cells was approximated via reference gene primer amplification. Here immunoSEQ multiplex PCR was the method, and the copy in TCRdb shows in-frame clones only, minus some. For V, J and clone size, that table is used; D and trimming come from the DNA. The sample shows about 300,000 clones, about 83% of them seen only once.

Input material: peripheral blood. The rearrangement uses TRBV6-5 and TRBJ2-5; D is perhaps TRBD1 (6 bases). This TCR was sampled from a woman in her forties or fifties who had recovered from COVID-19. The CDR3 region is CASRTLEGVETQYF. DNA of the CDR3: TGTGCCAGCAGGACACTTGAGGGGGTTGAGACCCAGTACTTC.